The 2 T cell receptor beta chains in this list originate from one sample, sequenced in a study of PD-L1 blockade in urothelial cancer. Sequencing used immunoSEQ multiplex PCR; TCRdb keeps in-frame clones, though not all of them. The sample includes tens of thousands of clones, approximately 80% of them seen just once. The input for sequencing was PBMCs, taken around atezolizumab (anti-PD-L1) treatment. These receptors all come from a man between 65 and 80 years old with urothelial cancer.

This chain uses TRBV5-1 with TRBJ2-3, with D perhaps matching TRBD2 (6 bases). Per the germline V gene, CDR1 is SGHRS and CDR2 is YFSETQ. Trimming pared 2 bases from V and 3 bases from J, leaving 10 bases between. CDR3 size: 14 residues. The CDR3 DNA is TGCGCCAGCAGCTTTGGACTAACTACAGATACGCAGTATTTT. It codes for CASSFGLTTDTQYF.

This clone was observed a handful of times. The rearrangement links TRBV29-1 to TRBJ1-1, with D tentatively TRBD1 (5 bases). Per germline, CDR1 SQVTM and CDR2 ANQGSEA. The germline V and J ends were trimmed by 7 bases and 2 bases, with 11 bases remaining between them. This CDR3 is 12 amino acids long. CDR3 in DNA: TGCAGCGGGACACTTTTTAACACTGAAGCTTTCTTT. Amino acids: CSGTLFNTEAFF.